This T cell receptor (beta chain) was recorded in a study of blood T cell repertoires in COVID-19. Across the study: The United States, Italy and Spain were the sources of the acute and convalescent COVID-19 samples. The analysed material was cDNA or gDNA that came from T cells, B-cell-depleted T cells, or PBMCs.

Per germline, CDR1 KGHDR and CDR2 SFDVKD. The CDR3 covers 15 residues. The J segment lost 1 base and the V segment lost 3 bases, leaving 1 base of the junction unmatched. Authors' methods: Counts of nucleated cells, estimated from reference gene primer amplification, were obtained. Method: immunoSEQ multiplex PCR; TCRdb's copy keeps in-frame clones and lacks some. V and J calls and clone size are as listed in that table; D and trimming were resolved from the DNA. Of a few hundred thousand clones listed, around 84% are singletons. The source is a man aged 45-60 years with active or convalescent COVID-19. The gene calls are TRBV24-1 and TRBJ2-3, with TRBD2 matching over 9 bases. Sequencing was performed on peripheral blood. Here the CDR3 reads CATSDPSGGTDTQYF. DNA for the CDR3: TGTGCCACCAGTGATCCTAGCGGGGGCACAGATACGCAGTATTTT.